This T cell receptor (beta chain) was captured in a study of T cell responses to AZD1222 COVID-19 vaccine. Study results and limitations: Nearly half of spike-specific TCRs reportedly target unmutated variant regions. There were mostly white British donors and more females than males, and clonal diversity was possibly underestimated.

In this sample, this clone turned up once. Antigen specificity is unknown. There are 15 residues in the CDR3. Germline CDR1 reads LNHDA; CDR2 reads SQIVND (reference sequence). V dropped 5 bases and J dropped 0 bases, with 11 bases sitting between them. The assay was immunoSEQ multiplex PCR, and TCRdb's table has in-frame clones only and misses some. The data contain 75,000 to 85,000 clones, over 60% of them singletons. The chain carries TRBV19 and TRBJ2-1; D remains ambiguous. The receptor was derived from an adult who received the MenACWY meningococcal vaccine as a control. The specimen comprised peripheral blood, sampled 28 days after the second dose of the MenACWY control vaccine. For the CDR3, the DNA is TGTGCCAGTAGTTTGTCTTCCAGCTCCTACAATGAGCAGTTCTTC. Residues: CASSLSSSSYNEQFF.